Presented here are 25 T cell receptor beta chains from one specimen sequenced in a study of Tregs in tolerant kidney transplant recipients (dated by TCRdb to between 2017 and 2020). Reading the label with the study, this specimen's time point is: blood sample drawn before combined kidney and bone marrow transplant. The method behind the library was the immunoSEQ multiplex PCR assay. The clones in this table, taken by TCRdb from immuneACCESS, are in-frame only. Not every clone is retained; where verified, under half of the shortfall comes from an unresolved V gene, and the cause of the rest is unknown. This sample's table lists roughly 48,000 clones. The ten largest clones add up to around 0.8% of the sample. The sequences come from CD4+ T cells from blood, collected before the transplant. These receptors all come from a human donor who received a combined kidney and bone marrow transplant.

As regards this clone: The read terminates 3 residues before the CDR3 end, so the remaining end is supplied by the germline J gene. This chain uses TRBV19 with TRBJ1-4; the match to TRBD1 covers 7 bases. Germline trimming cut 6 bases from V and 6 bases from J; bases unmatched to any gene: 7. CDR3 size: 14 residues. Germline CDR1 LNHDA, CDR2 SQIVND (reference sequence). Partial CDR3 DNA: TGTGCCAGTAGCTTGGGACAGCCCTATGAAAAA. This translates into CASSLGQPYEK. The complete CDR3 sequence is CASSLGQPYEKLFF.

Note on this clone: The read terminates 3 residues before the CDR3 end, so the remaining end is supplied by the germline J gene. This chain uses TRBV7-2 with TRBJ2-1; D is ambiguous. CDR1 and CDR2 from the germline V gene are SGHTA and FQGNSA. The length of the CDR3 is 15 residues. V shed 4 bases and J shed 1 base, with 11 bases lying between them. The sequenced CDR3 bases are TGTGCCAGCAGCTCGGGTCTAAGGTCCTACAATGAG. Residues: CASSSGLRSYNE. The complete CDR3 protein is CASSSGLRSYNEQFF.

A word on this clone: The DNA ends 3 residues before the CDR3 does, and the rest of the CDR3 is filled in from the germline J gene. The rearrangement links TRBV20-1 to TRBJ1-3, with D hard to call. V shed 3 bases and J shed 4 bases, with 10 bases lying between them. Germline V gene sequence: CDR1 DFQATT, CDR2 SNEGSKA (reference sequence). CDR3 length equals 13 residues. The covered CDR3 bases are TGCAGTGCTAGTTATCACCTAGGAAACACC. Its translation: CSASYHLGNT. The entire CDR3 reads CSASYHLGNTIYF.

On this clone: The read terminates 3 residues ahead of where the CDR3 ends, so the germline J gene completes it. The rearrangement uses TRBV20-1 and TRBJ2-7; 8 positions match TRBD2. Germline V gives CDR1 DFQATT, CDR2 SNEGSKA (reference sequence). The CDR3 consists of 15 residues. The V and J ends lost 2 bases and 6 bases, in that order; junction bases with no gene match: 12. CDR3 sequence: CSARPASGSTSEQYF. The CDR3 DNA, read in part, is TGCAGTGCTAGACCCGCTAGCGGGTCCACTAGCGAG.

CDR3 DNA, as far as it was read: TGTGCCAGCACCGTCGACTCTAGCTCCTACAATGAG. Translation: CASTVDSSSYNE. The CDR3 as a whole reads CASTVDSSSYNEQFF. The chain links TRBV2 to TRBJ2-1; no definite D call. Read data end 3 residues before the CDR3 end; the end is taken from the germline J gene. Looked up from germline, CDR1 is SNHLY and CDR2 is FYNNEI. Trimming removed 7 bases at V and 0 bases at J, with 13 bases between. The CDR3 contains 15 residues.

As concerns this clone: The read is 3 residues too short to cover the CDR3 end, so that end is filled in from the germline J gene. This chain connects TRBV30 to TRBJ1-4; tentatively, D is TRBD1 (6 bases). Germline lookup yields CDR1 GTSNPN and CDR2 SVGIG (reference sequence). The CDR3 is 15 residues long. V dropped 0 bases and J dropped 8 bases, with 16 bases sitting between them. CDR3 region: CAWSVPQGLREKLFF. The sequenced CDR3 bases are TGTGCCTGGAGTGTACCTCAGGGGCTGAGAGAAAAA. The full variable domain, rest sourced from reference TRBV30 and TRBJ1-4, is SQTIHQWPATLVQPVGSPLSLECTVEGTSNPNLYWYRQAAGRGLQLLFYSVGIGQISSEVPQNLSASRPQDRQFILSSKKLLLSDSGFYLCAWSVPQGLREKLFFGSGTQLSVL.

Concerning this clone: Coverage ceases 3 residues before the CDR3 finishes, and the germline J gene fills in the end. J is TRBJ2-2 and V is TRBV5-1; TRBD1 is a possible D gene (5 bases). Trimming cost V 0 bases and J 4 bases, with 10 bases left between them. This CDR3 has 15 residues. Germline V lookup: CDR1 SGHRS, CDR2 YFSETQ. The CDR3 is CASSLGGQGTGELFF. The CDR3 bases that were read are TGCGCCAGCAGCTTGGGGGGCCAGGGCACCGGGGAG.

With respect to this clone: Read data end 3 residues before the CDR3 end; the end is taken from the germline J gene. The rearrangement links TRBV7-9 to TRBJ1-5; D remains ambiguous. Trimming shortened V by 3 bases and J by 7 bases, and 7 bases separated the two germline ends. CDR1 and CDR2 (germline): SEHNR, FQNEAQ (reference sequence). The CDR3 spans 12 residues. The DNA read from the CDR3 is TGTGCCAGCAGCTTCGACATCCAGCCC. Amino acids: CASSFDIQP. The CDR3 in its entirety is CASSFDIQPQHF.

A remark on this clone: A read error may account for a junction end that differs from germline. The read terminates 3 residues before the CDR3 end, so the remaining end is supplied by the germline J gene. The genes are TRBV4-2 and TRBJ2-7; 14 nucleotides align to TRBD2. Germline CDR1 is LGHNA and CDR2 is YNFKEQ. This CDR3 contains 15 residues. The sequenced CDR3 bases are TGCGCCAGCAGCCACGGGACTAGCGGGAGCGACGAG. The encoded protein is CASSHGTSGSDE. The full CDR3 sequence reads CASSHGTSGSDEQYF.

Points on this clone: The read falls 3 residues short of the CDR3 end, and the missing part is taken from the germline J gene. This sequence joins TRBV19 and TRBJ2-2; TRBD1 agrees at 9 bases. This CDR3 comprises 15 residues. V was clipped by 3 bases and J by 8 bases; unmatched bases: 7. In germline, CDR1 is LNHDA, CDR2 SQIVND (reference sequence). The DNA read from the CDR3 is TGTGCCAGTAGTATGGGACAGGGAGTCAAGGGGGAG. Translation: CASSMGQGVKGE. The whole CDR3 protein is CASSMGQGVKGELFF.

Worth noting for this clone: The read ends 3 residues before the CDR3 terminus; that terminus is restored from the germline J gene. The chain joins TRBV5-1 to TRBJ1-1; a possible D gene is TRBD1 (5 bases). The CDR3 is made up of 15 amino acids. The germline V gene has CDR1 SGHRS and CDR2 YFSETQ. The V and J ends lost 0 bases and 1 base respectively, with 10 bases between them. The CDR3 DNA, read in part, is TGCGCCAGCAGCTTGGAGCGTGGGGCGAACACTGAA. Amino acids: CASSLERGANTE. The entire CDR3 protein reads CASSLERGANTEAFF.

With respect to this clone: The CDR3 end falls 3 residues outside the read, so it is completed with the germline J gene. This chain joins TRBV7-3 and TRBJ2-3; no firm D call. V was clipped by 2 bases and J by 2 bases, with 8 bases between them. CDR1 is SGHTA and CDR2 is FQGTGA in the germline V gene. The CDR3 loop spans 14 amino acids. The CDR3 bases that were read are TGTGCCAGCAGCTTAGGCCTTAACACAGATACG. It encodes CASSLGLNTDT. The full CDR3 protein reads CASSLGLNTDTQYF.

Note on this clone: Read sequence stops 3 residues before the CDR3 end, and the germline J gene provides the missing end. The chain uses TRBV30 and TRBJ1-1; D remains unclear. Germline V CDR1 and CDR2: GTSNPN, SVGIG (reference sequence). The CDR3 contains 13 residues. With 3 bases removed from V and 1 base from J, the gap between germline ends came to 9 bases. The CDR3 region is CAWRGHSNTEAFF. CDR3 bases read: TGTGCCTGGAGGGGCCATTCGAACACTGAA.

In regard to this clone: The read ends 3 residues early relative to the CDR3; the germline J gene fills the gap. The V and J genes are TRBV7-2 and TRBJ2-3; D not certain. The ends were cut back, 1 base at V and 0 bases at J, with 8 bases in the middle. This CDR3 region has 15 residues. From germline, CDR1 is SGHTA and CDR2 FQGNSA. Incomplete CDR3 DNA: TGTGCCAGCAGCTTAGGAATTACTAGCACAGATACG. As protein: CASSLGITSTDT. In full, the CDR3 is CASSLGITSTDTQYF.

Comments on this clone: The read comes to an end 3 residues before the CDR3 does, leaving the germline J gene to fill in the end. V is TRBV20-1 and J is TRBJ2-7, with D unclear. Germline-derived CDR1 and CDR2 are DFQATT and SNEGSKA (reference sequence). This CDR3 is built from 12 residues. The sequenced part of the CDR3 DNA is TGCAGCCGTGGTACCAGGTCCTACGAG. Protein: CSRGTRSYE. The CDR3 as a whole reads CSRGTRSYEQYF.

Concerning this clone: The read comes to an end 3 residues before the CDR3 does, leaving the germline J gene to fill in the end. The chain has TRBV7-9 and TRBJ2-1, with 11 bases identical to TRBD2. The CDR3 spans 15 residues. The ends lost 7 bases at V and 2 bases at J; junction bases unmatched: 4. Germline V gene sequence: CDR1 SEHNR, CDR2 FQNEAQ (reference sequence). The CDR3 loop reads CASTLLAGAYNEQFF. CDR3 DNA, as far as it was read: TGTGCCAGCACCCTACTAGCGGGAGCCTACAATGAG.

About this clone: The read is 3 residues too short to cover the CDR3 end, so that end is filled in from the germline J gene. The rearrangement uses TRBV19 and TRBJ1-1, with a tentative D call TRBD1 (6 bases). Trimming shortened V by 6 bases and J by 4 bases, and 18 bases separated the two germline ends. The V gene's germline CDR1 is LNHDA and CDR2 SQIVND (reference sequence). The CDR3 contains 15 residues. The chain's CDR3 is CASRGGAPAGTEAFF. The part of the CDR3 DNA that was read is TGTGCCAGTAGGGGGGGGGCCCCGGCTGGCACTGAA.

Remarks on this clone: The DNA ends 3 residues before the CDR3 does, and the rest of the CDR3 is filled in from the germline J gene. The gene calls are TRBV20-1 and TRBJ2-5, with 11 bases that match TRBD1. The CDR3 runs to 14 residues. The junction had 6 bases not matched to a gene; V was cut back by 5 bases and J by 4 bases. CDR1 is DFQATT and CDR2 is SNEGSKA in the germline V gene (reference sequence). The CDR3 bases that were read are TGCAGTGCTCTACGGACAGGGGGCTCAGAGACC. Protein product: CSALRTGGSET. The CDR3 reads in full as CSALRTGGSETQYF.

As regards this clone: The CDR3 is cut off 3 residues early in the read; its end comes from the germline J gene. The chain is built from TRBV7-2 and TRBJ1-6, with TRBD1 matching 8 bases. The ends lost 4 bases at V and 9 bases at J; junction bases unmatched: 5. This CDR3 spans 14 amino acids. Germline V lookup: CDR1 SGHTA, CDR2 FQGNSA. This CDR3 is CASSYGQGSSPLHF. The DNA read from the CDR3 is TGTGCCAGCAGCTACGGACAGGGAAGTTCACCC.

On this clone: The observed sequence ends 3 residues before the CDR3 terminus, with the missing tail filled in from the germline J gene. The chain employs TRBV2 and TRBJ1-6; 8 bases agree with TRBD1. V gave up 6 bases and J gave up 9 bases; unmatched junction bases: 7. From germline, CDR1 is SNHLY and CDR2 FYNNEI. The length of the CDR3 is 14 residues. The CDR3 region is CASSPGTGPSPLHF. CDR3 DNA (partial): TGTGCCAGCAGCCCCGGGACAGGCCCTTCACCC.

CDR3: CASSLAQGSNTEAFF. The sequenced CDR3 bases are TGCGCCAGCAGCTTGGCCCAGGGCAGTAACACTGAA. This sequence joins TRBV5-1 and TRBJ1-1; weak D call: TRBD1 (5 bases). The observed sequence ends 3 residues before the CDR3 terminus, with the missing tail filled in from the germline J gene. The germline CDR1 and CDR2 sequences are SGHRS and YFSETQ. This CDR3 has 15 amino acids. Trimming took off 0 bases at V and 2 bases at J, with 11 bases between the two ends.

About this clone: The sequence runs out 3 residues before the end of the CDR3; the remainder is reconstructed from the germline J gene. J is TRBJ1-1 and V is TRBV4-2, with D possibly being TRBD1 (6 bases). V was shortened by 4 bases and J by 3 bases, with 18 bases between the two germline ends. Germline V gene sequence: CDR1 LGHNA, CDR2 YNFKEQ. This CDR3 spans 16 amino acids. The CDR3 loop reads CASSPGTRGGDTEAFF. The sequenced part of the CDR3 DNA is TGTGCCAGCAGCCCAGGGACCAGGGGTGGGGACACTGAA.

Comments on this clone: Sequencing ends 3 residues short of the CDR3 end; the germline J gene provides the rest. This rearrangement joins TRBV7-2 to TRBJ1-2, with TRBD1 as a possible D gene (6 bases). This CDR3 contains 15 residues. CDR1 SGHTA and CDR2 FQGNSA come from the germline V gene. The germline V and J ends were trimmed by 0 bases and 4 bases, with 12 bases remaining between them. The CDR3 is CASSLAQGLSYGYTF. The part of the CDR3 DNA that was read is TGTGCCAGCAGCTTAGCACAGGGTCTTAGCTATGGC.

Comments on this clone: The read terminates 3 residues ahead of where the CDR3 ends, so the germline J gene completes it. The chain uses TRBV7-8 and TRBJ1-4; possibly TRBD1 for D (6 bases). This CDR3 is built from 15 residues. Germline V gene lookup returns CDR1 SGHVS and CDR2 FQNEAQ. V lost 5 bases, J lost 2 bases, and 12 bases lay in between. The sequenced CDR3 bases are TGTGCCAGCAGCCCCCAACAGGGTACTAATGAAAAA. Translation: CASSPQQGTNEK. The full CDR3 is CASSPQQGTNEKLFF.

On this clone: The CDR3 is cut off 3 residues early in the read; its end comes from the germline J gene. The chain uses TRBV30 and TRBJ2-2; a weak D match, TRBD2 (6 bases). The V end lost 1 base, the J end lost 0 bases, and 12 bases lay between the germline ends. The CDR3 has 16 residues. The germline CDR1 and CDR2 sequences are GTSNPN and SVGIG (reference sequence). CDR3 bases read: TGTGCCTGGAGTGGCAGGAGGGCGACGAACACCGGGGAG. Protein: CAWSGRRATNTGE. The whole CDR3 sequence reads CAWSGRRATNTGELFF.